This entry is about one T cell receptor (beta chain). Time point of the sample: baseline, week 1 (first vaccination visit). The treatment is: pre-vaccination baseline after standard-of-care therapy. Sequencing used immunoSEQ multiplex PCR; TCRdb keeps in-frame clones, though not all of them. The table lists tens of thousands of clones, roughly 85% of them singletons. This sample was taken from a study of a mutant IDH1 vaccine in newly diagnosed glioma. The germline V gene encodes CDR1 MGHRA and CDR2 YSYEKL. The CDR3 covers 16 residues. V dropped 1 base and J dropped 7 bases, with 16 bases sitting between them.

This receptor was identified in a woman aged 45-65 years with glioma. The chain uses TRBV4-1 and TRBJ1-4; D gene unclear. The source was PBMCs, collected from a glioma patient treated with radiotherapy, temozolomide or both. The CDR3 protein is CASSQGSGLGGEKLFF. Here the CDR3 DNA reads TGCGCCAGCAGCCAAGGGTCGGGCCTCGGAGGTGAAAAACTGTTTTTT.